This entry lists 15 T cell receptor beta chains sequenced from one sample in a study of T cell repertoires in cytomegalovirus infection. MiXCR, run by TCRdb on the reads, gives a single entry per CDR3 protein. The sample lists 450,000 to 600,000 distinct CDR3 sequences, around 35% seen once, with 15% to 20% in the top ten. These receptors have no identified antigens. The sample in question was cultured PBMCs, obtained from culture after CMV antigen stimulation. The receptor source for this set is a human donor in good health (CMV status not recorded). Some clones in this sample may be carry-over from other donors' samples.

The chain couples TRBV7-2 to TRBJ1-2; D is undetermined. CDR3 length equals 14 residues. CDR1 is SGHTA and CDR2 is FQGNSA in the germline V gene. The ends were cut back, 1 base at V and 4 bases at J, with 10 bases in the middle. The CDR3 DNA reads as TGTGCCAGCAGCTTAGGGGCAGGCCTCTATGGCTACACCTTC. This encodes CASSLGAGLYGYTF. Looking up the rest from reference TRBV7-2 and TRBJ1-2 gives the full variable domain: GAGVSQSPSNKVTEKGKDVELRCDPISGHTALYWYRQSLGQGLEFLIYFQGNSAPDKSGLPSDRFSAERTGGSVSTLTIQRTQQEDSAVYLCASSLGAGLYGYTFGSGTRLTVV.

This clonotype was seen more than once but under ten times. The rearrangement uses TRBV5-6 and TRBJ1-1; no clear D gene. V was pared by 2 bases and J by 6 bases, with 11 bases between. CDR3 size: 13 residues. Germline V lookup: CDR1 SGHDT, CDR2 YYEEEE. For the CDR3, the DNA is TGTGCCAGCAGCTTCGATACCCTCGCTGAAGCTTTCTTT. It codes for CASSFDTLAEAFF.

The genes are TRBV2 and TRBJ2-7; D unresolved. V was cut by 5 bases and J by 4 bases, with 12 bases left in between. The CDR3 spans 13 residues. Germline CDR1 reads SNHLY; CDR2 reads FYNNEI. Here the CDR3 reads CASSRLRLYEQYV. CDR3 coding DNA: TGTGCCAGCAGTCGACTTCGACTTTACGAGCAGTACGTC.

The CDR3 reads CASSYLTGNSYEQYF. CDR3 in DNA: TGTGCCAGCAGTTACCTGACAGGCAACTCCTACGAGCAGTACTTC. The chain recombines TRBV6-5 with TRBJ2-7; D may be TRBD1 (6 bases). Looked up from germline, CDR1 is MNHEY and CDR2 is SVGAGI. The length of the CDR3 is 15 residues. Between the trimmed V and J ends, which lost 2 bases and 0 bases, there was a span of 11 bases.

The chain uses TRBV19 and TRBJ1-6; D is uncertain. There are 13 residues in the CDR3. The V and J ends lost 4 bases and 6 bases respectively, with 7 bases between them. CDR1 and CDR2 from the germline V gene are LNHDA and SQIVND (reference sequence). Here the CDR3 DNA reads TGTGCCAGTAGTACGGGTAGTAATTCACCCCTCCACTTT. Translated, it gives CASSTGSNSPLHF.

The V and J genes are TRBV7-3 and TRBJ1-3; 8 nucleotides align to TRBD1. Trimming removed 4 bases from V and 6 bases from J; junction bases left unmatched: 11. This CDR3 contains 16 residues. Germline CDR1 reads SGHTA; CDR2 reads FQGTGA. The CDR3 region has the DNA TGTGCCAGCAGCTCTACCGGGACAGGTTCAAAAAACACCATATATTTT. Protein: CASSSTGTGSKNTIYF.

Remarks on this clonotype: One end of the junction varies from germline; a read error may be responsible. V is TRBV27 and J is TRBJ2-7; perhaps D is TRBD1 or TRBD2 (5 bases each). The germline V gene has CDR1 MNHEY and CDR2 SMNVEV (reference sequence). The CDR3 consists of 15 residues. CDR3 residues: CANSPLGRSSYEQYF. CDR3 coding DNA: TGTGCCAACAGTCCCCTGGGACGCAGCTCCTACGAGCAGTACTTC.

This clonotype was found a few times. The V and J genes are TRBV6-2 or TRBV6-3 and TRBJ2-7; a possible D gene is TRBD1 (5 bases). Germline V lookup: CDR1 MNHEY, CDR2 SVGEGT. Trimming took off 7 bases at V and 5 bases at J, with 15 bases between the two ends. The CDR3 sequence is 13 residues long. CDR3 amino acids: CASNSREYDEQYV. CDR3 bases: TGTGCCAGCAACAGCAGGGAATACGACGAGCAGTACGTC.

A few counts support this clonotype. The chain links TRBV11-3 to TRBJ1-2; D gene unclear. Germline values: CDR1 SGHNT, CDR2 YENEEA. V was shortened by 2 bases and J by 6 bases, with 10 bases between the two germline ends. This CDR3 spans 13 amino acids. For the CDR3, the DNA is TGTGCCAGCAGCTTAAGGTCCTGCGATGGCTACACCTTC. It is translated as CASSLRSCDGYTF.

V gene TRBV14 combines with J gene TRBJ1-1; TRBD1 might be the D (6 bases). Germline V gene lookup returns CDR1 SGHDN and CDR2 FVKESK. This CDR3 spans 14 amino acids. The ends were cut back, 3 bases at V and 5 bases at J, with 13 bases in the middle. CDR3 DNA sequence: TGTGCCAGCAGCCAGCTCAGGGGACTAACTGAAGCTTTCTTT. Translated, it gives CASSQLRGLTEAFF.

DNA of the CDR3: TGTGCCAGCAGTTACTCGGGACAGGGTGAAGCTTTCTTT. It specifies CASSYSGQGEAFF. The V gene is TRBV6-5, the J gene TRBJ1-1, with TRBD1 identical over 9 bases. The trim removed 0 bases at V and 7 bases at J, leaving 0 bases unmatched. The CDR3 extends over 13 amino acids. Looked up from germline, CDR1 is MNHEY and CDR2 is SVGAGI.

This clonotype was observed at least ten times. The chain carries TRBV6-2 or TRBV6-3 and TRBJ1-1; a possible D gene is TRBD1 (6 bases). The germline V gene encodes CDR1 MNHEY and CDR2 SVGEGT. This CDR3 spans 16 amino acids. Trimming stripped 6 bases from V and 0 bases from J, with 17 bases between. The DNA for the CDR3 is TGTGCCAGCAGCCCTACGAGGACAGCGATGAACACTGAAGCTTTCTTT. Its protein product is CASSPTRTAMNTEAFF.

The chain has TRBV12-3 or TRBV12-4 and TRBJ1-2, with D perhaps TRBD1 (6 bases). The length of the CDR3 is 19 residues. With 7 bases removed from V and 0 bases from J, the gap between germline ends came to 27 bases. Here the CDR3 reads CASTLYEPGQQTSNYGYTF. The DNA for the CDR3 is TGTGCCAGCACACTTTATGAACCGGGACAACAAACCTCTAACTATGGCTACACCTTC.

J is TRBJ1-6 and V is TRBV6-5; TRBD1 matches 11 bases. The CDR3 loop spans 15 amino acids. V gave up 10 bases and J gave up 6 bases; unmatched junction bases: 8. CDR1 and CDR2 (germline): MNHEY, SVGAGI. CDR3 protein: CATRTGGWSNSPLHF. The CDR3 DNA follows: TGTGCCACTAGGACAGGGGGCTGGAGTAATTCACCCCTCCACTTT.

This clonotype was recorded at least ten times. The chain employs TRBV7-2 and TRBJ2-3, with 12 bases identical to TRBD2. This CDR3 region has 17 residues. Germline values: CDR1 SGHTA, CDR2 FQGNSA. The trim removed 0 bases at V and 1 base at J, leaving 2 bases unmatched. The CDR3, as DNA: TGTGCCAGCAGCTTAGCACCTAGCGGGAGGGGCACAGATACGCAGTATTTT. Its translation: CASSLAPSGRGTDTQYF. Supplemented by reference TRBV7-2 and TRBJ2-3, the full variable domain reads GAGVSQSPSNKVTEKGKDVELRCDPISGHTALYWYRQSLGQGLEFLIYFQGNSAPDKSGLPSDRFSAERTGGSVSTLTIQRTQQEDSAVYLCASSLAPSGRGTDTQYFGPGTRLTVL.